Shown below are 19 T cell receptor beta chains from a single sample sequenced in a study of long-term antiretroviral therapy in people with HIV. Sequencing used immunoSEQ v3.0 at survey level. Clones were sequenced by immunoSEQ multiplex PCR, and TCRdb holds only the in-frame ones, with some missing. The repertoire holds 25,000 or so clones, with over 75% as singletons. The specimen comprised unsorted PBMCs, sampled 0.5 years after starting antiretroviral therapy. The receptors originated from a woman between 18 and 30 years old with HIV.

The CDR3 nucleotides read TGTGCCAGCACAGAGACAGATCTCTACGAGCAGTACTTC. It translates to CASTETDLYEQYF. The chain joins TRBV28 to TRBJ2-7; the D gene is possibly TRBD1 (5 bases). Germline V gene sequence: CDR1 MDHEN, CDR2 SYDVKM. This CDR3 spans 13 amino acids. With 7 bases removed from V and 3 bases from J, the gap between germline ends came to 13 bases.

This chain joins TRBV6-4 and TRBJ2-7; D may match TRBD1 or TRBD2 (5 bases each). This CDR3 region has 14 residues. Germline-derived CDR1 and CDR2 are MRHNA and SNTAGT. The ends were cut back, 5 bases at V and 2 bases at J, with 13 bases in the middle. CDR3 sequence: CASSIGTDTYEQYF. The CDR3 coding sequence is TGTGCCAGCAGTATCGGGACGGACACCTACGAGCAGTACTTC.

The V call is TRBV18, the J call TRBJ2-5, with D unclear. The CDR3 has 12 amino acids. The V gene's germline CDR1 is KGHSH and CDR2 LQKENI. V was shortened by 6 bases and J by 1 base, with 6 bases between the two germline ends. As DNA, the CDR3 is TGTGCCAGCTCTCCAGCCCAAGAGACCCAGTACTTC. Translated, it gives CASSPAQETQYF.

The gene calls are TRBV25-1 and TRBJ2-7; D ambiguous. The CDR3 totals 11 residues. The germline CDR1 and CDR2 sequences are MGHDK and SYGVNS. V was trimmed by 4 bases and J by 3 bases, leaving 4 bases between them. CDR3 residues: CASSALYEQYF. The DNA for the CDR3 is TGTGCCAGCAGTGCGCTCTACGAGCAGTACTTC.

The V and J genes are TRBV28 and TRBJ2-7; possible D gene TRBD2, 5 bases. From germline, CDR1 is MDHEN and CDR2 SYDVKM. This CDR3 has 14 residues. V was trimmed by 5 bases and J by 2 bases, leaving 13 bases between them. The CDR3, as DNA: TGTGCCAGCAGTCCTCCTTACGGGACCTACGAGCAGTACTTC. It is translated as CASSPPYGTYEQYF.

This clone turned up a few times. The rearrangement uses TRBV5-6 and TRBJ1-2; no reliable D call. Trimming took off 4 bases at V and 7 bases at J, with 11 bases between the two ends. CDR1 is SGHDT, CDR2 YYEEEE, per germline. The CDR3 consists of 12 residues. The CDR3 DNA is TGTGCCAGCAGCGCCGGGAGAGGTGGCTACACCTTC. It specifies CASSAGRGGYTF.

The rearrangement joins TRBV9 to TRBJ1-3, with D maybe TRBD1 (5 bases). Trimming pared 4 bases from V and 0 bases from J, leaving 17 bases between. The CDR3 has 17 amino acids. Germline values: CDR1 SGDLS, CDR2 YYNGEE. This CDR3 is CASSPEGSRLSGNTIYF. The CDR3 region has the DNA TGTGCCAGCAGCCCCGAGGGGTCCAGACTCTCTGGAAACACCATATATTTT.

The rearrangement uses TRBV28 and TRBJ2-5; 12 positions agree with TRBD2. The V and J ends lost 0 bases and 5 bases, in that order; junction bases with no gene match: 7. There are 17 residues in the CDR3. From germline, CDR1 is MDHEN and CDR2 SYDVKM. This chain's CDR3 is CASSLWASGRAGETQYF. Here the CDR3 DNA reads TGTGCCAGCAGTTTATGGGCTAGCGGGAGGGCCGGGGAGACCCAGTACTTC.

This chain links TRBV6-5 with TRBJ2-7; TRBD2 agrees at 11 bases. J was trimmed by 5 bases and V by 5 bases; bases with no gene match: 8. This CDR3 has 15 amino acids. Germline-derived CDR1 and CDR2 are MNHEY and SVGAGI. The CDR3 is CASSKTSGSPNEQYF. In nucleotides, the CDR3 is TGTGCCAGCAGTAAAACTAGCGGGAGTCCCAACGAGCAGTACTTC.

The chain links TRBV18 to TRBJ1-1, with 9 bases lining up with TRBD1. Germline V CDR1 and CDR2: KGHSH, LQKENI. V dropped 3 bases and J dropped 2; count of bases not matched to a gene: 1. The CDR3 loop spans 14 amino acids. The CDR3 DNA follows: TGTGCCAGCTCACCGGGACAGGGTAACACTGAAGCTTTCTTT. It is translated as CASSPGQGNTEAFF.

This chain links TRBV19 with TRBJ2-7, with 9 bases identical to TRBD1. Germline lookup yields CDR1 LNHDA and CDR2 SQIVND (reference sequence). The CDR3 is 16 amino acids. With 5 bases clipped from V and 2 bases from J, the junction kept 10 bases outside the gene matches. The CDR3 loop is CASSGKGGTGPYEQYF. CDR3 sequence (DNA): TGTGCCAGTAGTGGCAAGGGTGGGACAGGGCCCTACGAGCAGTACTTC.

The chain employs TRBV5-1 and TRBJ2-1; D remains ambiguous. This CDR3 is 11 amino acids long. Trimming pared 9 bases from V and 5 bases from J, leaving 9 bases between. Germline CDR1 and CDR2: SGHRS and YFSETQ. CDR3 sequence: CATVGDNEQFF. In DNA, the CDR3 is TGCGCCACCGTCGGTGACAATGAGCAGTTCTTC.

This chain joins TRBV5-1 and TRBJ2-5, with D uncertain. From germline, CDR1 is SGHRS and CDR2 YFSETQ. The ends were cut back, 0 bases at V and 2 bases at J, with 11 bases in the middle. The CDR3 is made up of 15 amino acids. The CDR3 protein is CASSLEVTAQETQYF. CDR3 nucleotide sequence: TGCGCCAGCAGCTTGGAAGTCACAGCTCAAGAGACCCAGTACTTC.

The J gene is TRBJ2-3, the V gene TRBV10-3; the D gene could be TRBD1 or TRBD2 (5 bases each). The V end was cut by 4 bases, the J end by 2 bases, with 10 bases between. This CDR3 spans 14 amino acids. Germline lookup yields CDR1 ENHRY and CDR2 SYGVKD. The CDR3 DNA sequence: TGTGCCATCAGTGGAGGGGCCTTCACAGATACGCAGTATTTT. It codes for CAISGGAFTDTQYF.

This chain's CDR3 is CASSAGRVGEQFF. The CDR3 DNA reads as TGTGCCAGCAGCGCCGGCAGGGTAGGTGAGCAGTTCTTC. V is TRBV7-3 and J is TRBJ2-1; TRBD1 might be the D (5 bases). V was trimmed by 5 bases and J by 9 bases, leaving 14 bases between them. The CDR3 consists of 13 residues. From germline, CDR1 is SGHTA and CDR2 FQGTGA.

The rearrangement joins TRBV5-6 to TRBJ2-3; D not certain. Germline CDR1 and CDR2: SGHDT and YYEEEE. V lost 4 bases, J lost 1 base, and 4 bases lay in between. This CDR3 contains 12 residues. Here the CDR3 DNA reads TGTGCCAGCAGCCCTGGCACAGATACGCAGTATTTT. Its protein is CASSPGTDTQYF.

This chain links TRBV4-1 with TRBJ2-2; D unclear. The germline V gene has CDR1 MGHRA and CDR2 YSYEKL. The CDR3 has 14 amino acids. Trimming pared 3 bases from V and 0 bases from J, leaving 5 bases between. CDR3 residues: CASSHGPNTGELFF. The CDR3 nucleotides are TGCGCCAGCAGCCATGGACCGAACACCGGGGAGCTGTTTTTT.

This chain uses TRBV6-6 with TRBJ2-7; 9 bases align to TRBD1. In germline, CDR1 is MNHNY, CDR2 SVGAGI (reference sequence). V trimming: 5 bases; J trimming: 9 bases; junction bases outside the gene matches: 8. The CDR3 is 13 residues long. This chain's CDR3 is CASSRTGDRGQYF. The CDR3 bases are TGTGCCAGCAGTCGGACAGGGGATCGAGGGCAGTACTTC.

The J gene is TRBJ2-3, the V gene TRBV7-2; D ambiguous. V was shortened by 3 bases and J by 5 bases, with 3 bases between the two germline ends. There are 11 residues in the CDR3. Germline V gene lookup returns CDR1 SGHTA and CDR2 FQGNSA. Here the CDR3 reads CASSLLDTQYF. The CDR3 region has the DNA TGTGCCAGCAGCTTGCTAGATACGCAGTATTTT.